The clone carrying this T cell receptor (beta chain) occurred once. The CDR3 length is 15 residues. Germline CDR1 SGHVS, CDR2 FQNEAQ. V shed 3 bases and J 15 bases; nucleotides not matched to a gene: 17. The entry originates in a study of T cell changes during pregnancy in multiple sclerosis. Clones were read by immunoSEQ multiplex PCR, and TCRdb kept only the in-frame ones, dropping some. The sample includes about 73,000 clones, roughly 92% of them seen just once. The chain uses TRBV7-8 and TRBJ2-1; 7 nucleotides agree with TRBD2. This clonotype originated in a female donor in good health, enrolled as a control in a pregnancy study. The sample was peripheral blood, taken in the third trimester of pregnancy. Here the CDR3 reads CASSFTFGLEDPAFF. The CDR3 nucleotides read TGTGCCAGCAGCTTTACGTTTGGACTAGAGGACCCGGCGTTCTTC.